This T cell receptor beta chain was retrieved from a study of CD8 T cells in ankylosing spondylitis. Findings and limits, study-wide: Characteristic of ankylosing spondylitis blood, it appeared, was a TCR beta motif comprising several highly homologous variants. Earlier studies detected some motif variants in reactive arthritis synovial fluid and blood. Enrichment of disease-linked clones was reportedly significant in matched ankylosing spondylitis synovial fluid. Disease-linked clones were CD8+ and relatively rare in peripheral blood.

Construction of TCR beta libraries was performed using quantitative 5'-RACE with molecular barcodes. TCRdb ran MiXCR on the 5' RACE reads and lists one entry per CDR3 protein. The data show hundreds of thousands of distinct CDR3 sequences, approximately 12% seen once. Germline CDR1 and CDR2: LGHNA and YSLEER. Trimming removed 4 bases at V and 0 bases at J, with 13 bases between. The CDR3 is 17 amino acids. With respect to this clonotype: Its matching antigen is unknown.

This receptor was obtained from a male donor with ankylosing spondylitis. The source material was blood, either unsorted or a sorted T cell fraction (not recorded which). The chain combines TRBV4-3 with TRBJ2-6; maybe TRBD2 (5 bases). CDR3 protein: CASSRGLVSSGANVLTF. The DNA of the CDR3 is TGCGCCAGCAGCCGCGGGCTAGTCTCCTCTGGGGCCAACGTCCTGACTTTC.